This T cell receptor (beta chain) comes out of a study of identical twins. cDNA molecules carried unique molecular identifiers, and template switching added a universal primer site. TCRdb itself ran the 5' RACE reads through MiXCR, one entry per CDR3 protein. The table includes hundreds of thousands of distinct CDR3 sequences, around 6% detected once. The sequence came from a man younger than 35 in good health. Sequenced input: naive T cells sorted from blood.

The CDR3 nucleotides read TGTGCCAGCAGTGAAATCCGACTAGCGGGGCCCACAGATACGCAGTATTTT. It translates to CASSEIRLAGPTDTQYF. The V call is TRBV6-1, the J call TRBJ2-3; 11 bases are shared with TRBD2. With 2 bases clipped from V and 2 bases from J, the junction kept 6 bases outside the gene matches. Per germline, CDR1 MNHNS and CDR2 SASEGT. The CDR3 is 17 amino acids.